The source of this T cell receptor beta chain is a study of blood T cell repertoires in COVID-19. Study information: Researchers got acute and convalescent COVID-19 samples from the United States, Italy and Spain. Nucleic acid was either cDNA or gDNA, and it came from T cells, B-cell-depleted T cells, or PBMCs.

The repertoire was sequenced with immunoSEQ multiplex PCR; TCRdb's copy has only in-frame clones and lacks some. Counted here are about 350,000 clones, around nine tenths occurring once; the ten biggest clones make up 3% to 4%. Germline CDR1 is MNHEY and CDR2 is SMNVEV (reference sequence). The CDR3 is 16 residues long. The J segment lost 2 bases and the V segment lost 2 bases, leaving 6 bases of the junction unmatched. The chain is built from TRBV27 and TRBJ2-5; 9 bases align to TRBD2. Source material: peripheral blood. This TCR derives from a woman between 18 and 30 years old who had recovered from COVID-19. DNA for the CDR3: TGTGCCAGCAGTTTAAGGGCTAGCGGGGCACAAGAGACCCAGTACTTC. The encoded protein is CASSLRASGAQETQYF.